These 4 T cell receptor beta chains were sequenced from one sample in a study of CD4 T cells in relation to SARS-CoV-2 and coronaviruses. TCRdb's table, derived via immunoSEQ multiplex PCR, lists solely in-frame clones and lacks some. The table includes 35,000 or so clones, around four fifths detected once. Which antigens these TCRs recognize remains unknown. The sequencing input was memory CD4+ T cells from PBMCs, cultured in vitro. These receptors were taken from an adult with COVID-19.

Comments on this clone: The junction differs from germline at one of its ends, possibly a read error. The chain links TRBV7-9 to TRBJ1-6; D not certain. The CDR3 is made up of 12 amino acids. Per the germline V gene, CDR1 is SEHNR and CDR2 is FQNEAQ (reference sequence). The CDR3 bases are TGTGCCAGCAGCTTATCCGATTCCCCCCTCCACTTT. It translates to CASSLSDSPLHF.

The chain is built from TRBV27 and TRBJ2-1; 12 bases align to TRBD2. In germline, CDR1 is MNHEY, CDR2 SMNVEV (reference sequence). The CDR3 is made up of 17 amino acids. Trimming removed 5 bases from V and 4 bases from J; junction bases left unmatched: 9. CDR3 sequence (DNA): TGTGCCAGCAGTAACCTAGCGGGAGGGCCTGGGTACAATGAGCAGTTCTTC. This translates into CASSNLAGGPGYNEQFF.

In DNA, the CDR3 is TGTGCCAGTAGCCCACACCTCAATACCCGGGACGGAAACTATGGCTACACCTTC. Translation gives CASSPHLNTRDGNYGYTF. V usage is TRBV19 and J usage is TRBJ1-2; tentatively, D is TRBD1 (5 bases). Germline CDR1 is LNHDA and CDR2 is SQIVND (reference sequence). The V end lost 6 bases, the J end lost 2 bases, and 25 bases lay between the germline ends. The CDR3 sequence is 18 residues long.

The chain joins TRBV6-2 or TRBV6-3 to TRBJ1-1; D is undetermined. The CDR3 covers 11 residues. The germline CDR1 and CDR2 sequences are MNHEY and SVGEGT. Trimming pared 5 bases from V and 1 base from J, leaving 2 bases between. CDR3 nucleotide sequence: TGTGCCAGCAGTACGAACACTGAAGCTTTCTTT. The encoded protein is CASSTNTEAFF.